A selection of T cell receptor beta chains follows, all from one sample in a study of T cells after posttransplantation cyclophosphamide. Clones were read by immunoSEQ multiplex PCR, and TCRdb kept only the in-frame ones, dropping some. The sample has about 37,000 clones, none seen only once. Sequencing was done on a sample of PBMCs. All receptors come from a young man in good health and a related stem cell transplant donor. Each CDR3 is given with its conserved first and last residue. A D gene is named only where the DNA matches it firmly. The size of a clone is reported for some rows only, either as once, few or many, or as a class for expanded clones.

CASSPRDSGGAYNEQFF	TGTGCCAGCTCACCAAGGGATAGCGGGGGCGCCTACAATGAGCAGTTCTTC	many	TRBJ2-1	TRBV18	TRBD2
CASSSQLLSYEQYF	TGTGCCAGCAGTTCCCAACTCCTCTCCTACGAGCAGTACTTC	many	TRBJ2-7	TRBV27	-
CASSLDFTDTQYF	TGTGCCAGCAGCTTGGACTTCACAGATACGCAGTATTTT	many	TRBJ2-3	TRBV5-4	-
CASKTAQYSYEQYF	TGTGCCAGTAAGACAGCACAATACTCCTACGAGCAGTACTTC	many	TRBJ2-7	TRBV12-3/TRBV12-4	-
CASSQDLTRVYEQYF	TGCGCCAGCAGCCAAGATTTGACTAGAGTCTACGAGCAGTACTTC	many	TRBJ2-7	TRBV4-3	-
CASSPTAPGQGYEQYF	TGTGCCAGCAGCCCCACCGCTCCGGGACAGGGCTACGAGCAGTACTTC	many	TRBJ2-7	TRBV28	TRBD1
CASSMTATDTQYF	TGTGCCAGCAGCATGACAGCCACAGATACGCAGTATTTT	many	TRBJ2-3	TRBV7-9	-
CASSSGGGAGTDTQYF	TGTGCCAGCAGCTCCGGGGGGGGCGCGGGCACAGATACGCAGTATTTT	few	TRBJ2-3	TRBV11-3	TRBD2
CASSRLAGERTDTQYF	TGCGCCAGCAGCCGGTTAGCGGGGGAAAGGACAGATACGCAGTATTTT	few	TRBJ2-3	TRBV4-1	TRBD2
CASSTGQGAGGYTF	TGTGCCAGTAGTACCGGACAGGGGGCAGGAGGCTACACCTTC	many	TRBJ1-2	TRBV19	TRBD1
CASSDREAGRGETQYF	TGTGCCAGCAGTGACAGGGAGGCGGGGCGCGGGGAGACCCAGTACTTC	many	TRBJ2-5	TRBV6-1	-
CASSIGDRVSGEQYF	TGTGCCAGTAGTATTGGGGACAGGGTTTCGGGCGAGCAGTACTTC	many	TRBJ2-7	TRBV19	TRBD1
CASSEGRSYGYTF	TGTGCCAGCAGTGAGGGGCGGAGCTATGGCTACACCTTC	many	TRBJ1-2	TRBV6-1	-
CASSLSGGAINEKLFF	TGTGCCAGCAGTTTATCGGGGGGGGCAATTAATGAAAAACTGTTTTTT	-	TRBJ1-4	TRBV27	-
CASCLVSRTGELFF	TGTGCCAGCTGCCTGGTGTCTAGGACCGGGGAGCTGTTTTTT	many	TRBJ2-2	TRBV5-6	-
CASQNTGATEAFF	TGTGCCAGCCAAAATACAGGGGCCACTGAAGCTTTCTTT	many	TRBJ1-1	TRBV2	TRBD1
CASSLNSEAFF	TGTGCCAGCAGCCTTAACTCTGAAGCTTTCTTT	few	TRBJ1-1	TRBV6-6	-
CASTTVSGTRAYYEQYF	TGTGCCAGCACCACCGTCTCCGGGACTAGGGCATACTACGAGCAGTACTTC	few	TRBJ2-7	TRBV28	TRBD2
CASSLASGTGNQPQHF	TGTGCCAGCAGCTTAGCGTCGGGGACAGGCAATCAGCCCCAGCATTTT	-	TRBJ1-5	TRBV7-9	TRBD1
CASSLGRVPIGFF	TGTGCCAGCAGCTTAGGTAGGGTCCCGATCGGGTTCTTC	many	TRBJ2-1	TRBV13	-
CASSQRGQGDGYTF	TGCGCCAGCAGCCAACGGGGACAGGGGGACGGCTACACCTTC	many	TRBJ1-2	TRBV4-3	TRBD1
CASRRDRAETQYF	TGTGCCAGCAGAAGGGACAGGGCTGAGACCCAGTACTTC	many	TRBJ2-5	TRBV6-5	TRBD1
CASSLTPPGQGEETQYF	TGTGCCAGCAGTTTGACACCCCCGGGACAGGGGGAGGAGACCCAGTACTTC	few	TRBJ2-5	TRBV27	TRBD1
CASSSLTGTYDLKHYEQYF	TGTGCCAGCAGCTCTCTGACTGGGACTTACGATCTGAAGCACTACGAGCAGTACTTC	many	TRBJ2-7	TRBV7-6	-
CASSFSGQGNTEAFF	TGCGCCAGCAGCTTCTCGGGACAGGGAAACACTGAAGCTTTCTTT	many	TRBJ1-1	TRBV5-1	TRBD1
CASSWQGAAELFF	TGTGCCAGCAGCTGGCAGGGGGCGGCGGAACTGTTTTTT	many	TRBJ1-4	TRBV13	TRBD1
CASSLRATTTYEQYF	TGTGCCAGCAGCTTACGTGCGACTACTACCTACGAGCAGTACTTC	many	TRBJ2-7	TRBV7-2	-
CASSTRQGWGIQYF	TGTGCCAGCAGCACGCGACAGGGTTGGGGCATTCAGTACTTC	-	TRBJ2-4	TRBV7-2	TRBD1
CASSLGDSWGGELFF	TGTGCCAGCAGCTTAGGGGACAGTTGGGGCGGGGAGCTGTTTTTT	many	TRBJ2-2	TRBV7-3	TRBD1
CATSRDQGSLNGQETQYF	TGTGCCACCAGCAGAGACCAGGGTAGCCTTAACGGTCAAGAGACCCAGTACTTC	few	TRBJ2-5	TRBV15	-
CASSLRTSQPQHF	TGTGCCAGCAGCTTGAGGACATCTCAGCCCCAGCATTTT	many	TRBJ1-5	TRBV5-6	-
CASSFLSYEQYF	TGTGCCAGCAGTTTTCTGTCCTACGAGCAGTACTTC	many	TRBJ2-7	TRBV27	-
CASSQLPTDTQYF	TGTGCCAGCAGCCAACTCCCGACAGATACGCAGTATTTT	-	TRBJ2-3	TRBV4-2	-
CASSLVAGTYTEAFF	TGTGCCAGCAGTTTAGTTGCAGGGACATACACTGAAGCTTTCTTT	many	TRBJ1-1	TRBV12-3/TRBV12-4	-
CASSLGGGTQYF	TGTGCCAGCAGCCTCGGGGGTGGTACGCAGTATTTT	many	TRBJ2-3	TRBV11-2	-
CASSRGQGQYGYTF	TGTGCCAGCAGTCGGGGACAGGGCCAATATGGCTACACCTTC	many	TRBJ1-2	TRBV6-1	TRBD1
CASSQGPQGEGNEKLFF	TGCGCCAGCAGCCAAGGACCCCAGGGAGAGGGTAATGAAAAACTGTTTTTT	many	TRBJ1-4	TRBV4-3	-
CASSLGPGGQGAAGNTIYF	TGCGCCAGCAGCTTGGGGCCCGGAGGACAGGGGGCAGCTGGAAACACCATATATTTT	many	TRBJ1-3	TRBV5-1	TRBD1
CASSRRGASTDTQYF	TGCGCCAGCAGTCGGAGGGGCGCTAGCACAGATACGCAGTATTTT	many	TRBJ2-3	TRBV4-1	-
CASNTGGAGTGELFF	TGTGCCAGCAATACAGGGGGCGCGGGGACCGGGGAGCTGTTTTTT	many	TRBJ2-2	TRBV6-2/TRBV6-3	TRBD1
CGPGLSYEQYF	TGTGGCCCGGGACTATCCTACGAGCAGTACTTC	many	TRBJ2-7	TRBV12-5	TRBD2
CASSRMLTGAGEAFF	TGTGCCAGCAGCCGCATGCTTACAGGGGCCGGTGAGGCTTTCTTT	-	TRBJ1-1	TRBV6-5	TRBD1
CASSVVLGTGRNTEAFF	TGTGCCAGCAGCGTAGTTCTTGGGACAGGGAGGAACACTGAAGCTTTCTTT	many	TRBJ1-1	TRBV9	TRBD1
CASSLDRTAGETQYF	TGCGCCAGCAGCTTGGATAGGACCGCGGGAGAGACCCAGTACTTC	few	TRBJ2-5	TRBV5-1	-
CASSQSGIGANVLTF	TGCGCCAGCAGCCAGTCAGGGATCGGGGCCAACGTCCTGACTTTC	many	TRBJ2-6	TRBV4-3	-
CASSLDQGRQETQYF	TGCGCCAGCAGCTTGGACCAGGGGAGACAAGAGACCCAGTACTTC	-	TRBJ2-5	TRBV5-1	-
CASRGGLTYNEQFF	TGCGCCAGCAGGGGGGGGCTCACCTACAATGAGCAGTTCTTC	many	TRBJ2-1	TRBV4-1	-
CATTRGTGGSYEQYF	TGTGCCACCACCCGCGGGACAGGGGGTTCCTACGAGCAGTACTTC	-	TRBJ2-7	TRBV6-2/TRBV6-3	TRBD1
CASSVGLGYEQYF	TGTGCCAGCAGCGTCGGACTGGGCTACGAGCAGTACTTC	many	TRBJ2-7	TRBV9	-
CASSLGGAGTDTQYF	TGTGCCAGCAGTCTCGGGGGGGCCGGCACAGATACGCAGTATTTT	many	TRBJ2-3	TRBV7-9	TRBD2